The entry below describes one T cell receptor beta chain. What antigen it recognizes has not been identified. There are no base qualities to consult, and no much larger clone falls within one base. Library creation used the immunoSEQ multiplex PCR assay. As for the original processing: A statistical classification framework was built for diagnosing cytomegalovirus status from the catalog of TCR beta chain sequences. In TCRdb, the immuneACCESS table is reduced to in-frame sequences with V and J assigned. These tables do not hold every clone; where another copy was compared, an unresolved V gene accounts for under half, and the others remain unexplained. The DNA gave D and trimming, while V, J and clone size come from that table. The sample table holds about 84,000 clones, of which under 95% were seen once. Approximately 2.2% of the sample rests with the top ten. The data originate from a study of cytomegalovirus exposure and HLA in healthy donors listed by TCRdb under 2017. For context, the study as a whole: The 666 repertoires of the first cohort and the 95 to 150 validation repertoires were produced on the same platform, according to a later analysis. In addition to the first cohort of roughly 670 subjects, a separate validation cohort of approximately 130 different subjects was used. The study was designed to test whether signatures of past pathogen exposure could be identified by cataloging public T cell receptors. To predict cytomegalovirus infection status, the study brought together high-throughput TCR immunosequencing, statistical association of individual TCRs with disease status, and machine learning.

The germline V end is reduced by 6 bases and the J end by 1 base; junction bases left unmatched: 8. The CDR3 sequence holds 15 residues, the cysteine and phenylalanine included. The retained sequence is limited to the CDR3, 45 bases, with the frame set at the first base. The germline V gene sets CDR1 to SQVTM and CDR2 to ANQGSEA. Study-wide conclusions, independent of this receptor: The study listed 150 to 200 TCR beta chains as associated with cytomegalovirus. The validation cohort had no HLA typing available for a later analysis, so co-occurrence within that cohort was assessed over all 110 or so repertoires. Most TCR sequences were seen in very few donors, while some public TCRs were found in many individuals. Of the cluster scores, about 94% were above 0 in a later analysis, which found that TCRs clustered in the first cohort also tended to co-occur in the approximately 130 validation repertoires. In both the original and validation cohorts, the classifier was reported to diagnose cytomegalovirus status with high specificity and sensitivity. In vitro tests confirmed that a few of the cytomegalovirus-associated TCR beta chains recognize cytomegalovirus antigens. The authors suggested that the approach could potentially be generalized to other disease states and immunological phenotypes.

Separate from the roughly 650-subject first cohort, the validation cohort of 120 subjects was the group to which the donors belonged. The source of this sequence is a young man in good health and CMV-seronegative. The chain is assembled from TRBV29-1 and TRBJ1-5; TRBD1 fits 8 bases in the junction. The sequenced sample was PBMCs. The CDR3 region reads CSVCQGAGSNQPQHF. The DNA sequence is as follows: TGCAGCGTATGTCAGGGGGCTGGGAGCAATCAGCCCCAGCATTTT.